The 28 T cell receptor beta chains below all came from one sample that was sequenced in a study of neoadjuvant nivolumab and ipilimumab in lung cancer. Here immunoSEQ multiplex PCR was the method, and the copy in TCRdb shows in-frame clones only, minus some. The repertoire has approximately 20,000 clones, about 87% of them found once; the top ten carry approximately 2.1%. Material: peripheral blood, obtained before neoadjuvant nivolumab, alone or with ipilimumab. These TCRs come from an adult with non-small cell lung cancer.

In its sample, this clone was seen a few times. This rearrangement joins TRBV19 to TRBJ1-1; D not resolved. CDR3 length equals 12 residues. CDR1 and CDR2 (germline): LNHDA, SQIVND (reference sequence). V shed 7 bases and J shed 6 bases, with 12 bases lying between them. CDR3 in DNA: TGTGCCAGTACTGACACGGCCGCTGAAGCTTTCTTT. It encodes CASTDTAAEAFF.

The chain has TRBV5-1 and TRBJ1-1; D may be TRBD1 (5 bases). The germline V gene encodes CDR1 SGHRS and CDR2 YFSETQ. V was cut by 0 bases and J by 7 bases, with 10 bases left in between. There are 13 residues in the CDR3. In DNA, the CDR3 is TGCGCCAGCAGCTTGGGGGGGGAAAATGAAGCTTTCTTT. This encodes CASSLGGENEAFF.

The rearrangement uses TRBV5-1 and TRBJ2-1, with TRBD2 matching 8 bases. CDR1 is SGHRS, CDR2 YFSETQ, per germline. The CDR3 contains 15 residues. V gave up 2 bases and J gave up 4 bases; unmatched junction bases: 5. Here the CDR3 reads CASSLELADYNEQFF. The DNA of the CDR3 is TGCGCCAGCAGCTTAGAACTAGCGGATTACAATGAGCAGTTCTTC.

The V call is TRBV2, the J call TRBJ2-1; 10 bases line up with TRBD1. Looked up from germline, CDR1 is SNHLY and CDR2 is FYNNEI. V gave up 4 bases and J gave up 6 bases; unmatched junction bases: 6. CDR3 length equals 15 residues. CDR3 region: CASSGQGAGFNEQFF. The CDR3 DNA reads TGTGCCAGCAGTGGACAGGGGGCGGGTTTCAATGAGCAGTTCTTC.

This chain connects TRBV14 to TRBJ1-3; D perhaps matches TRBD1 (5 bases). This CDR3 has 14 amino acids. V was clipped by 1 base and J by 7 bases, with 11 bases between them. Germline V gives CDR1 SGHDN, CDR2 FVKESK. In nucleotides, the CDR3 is TGTGCCAGCAGCCAAGGGCAGCCAGGGAACACCATATATTTT. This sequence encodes CASSQGQPGNTIYF.

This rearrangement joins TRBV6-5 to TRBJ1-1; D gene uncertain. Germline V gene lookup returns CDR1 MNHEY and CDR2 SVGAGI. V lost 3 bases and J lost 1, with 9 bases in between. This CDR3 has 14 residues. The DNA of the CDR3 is TGTGCCAGCAGTTATTCACCAACGAACACTGAAGCTTTCTTT. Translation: CASSYSPTNTEAFF.

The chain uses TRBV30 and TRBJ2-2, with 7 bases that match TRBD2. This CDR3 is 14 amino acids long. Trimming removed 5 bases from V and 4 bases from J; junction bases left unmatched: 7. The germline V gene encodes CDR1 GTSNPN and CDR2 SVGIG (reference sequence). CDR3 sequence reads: CAWGREIVTGELFF. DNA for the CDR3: TGTGCCTGGGGGCGGGAGATCGTCACCGGGGAGCTGTTTTTT.

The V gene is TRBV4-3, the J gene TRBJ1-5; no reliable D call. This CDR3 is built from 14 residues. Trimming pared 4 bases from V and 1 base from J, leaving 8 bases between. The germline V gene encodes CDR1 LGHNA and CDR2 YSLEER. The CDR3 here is CASSLQGSNQPQHF. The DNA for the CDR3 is TGCGCCAGCAGCCTCCAAGGAAGCAATCAGCCCCAGCATTTT.

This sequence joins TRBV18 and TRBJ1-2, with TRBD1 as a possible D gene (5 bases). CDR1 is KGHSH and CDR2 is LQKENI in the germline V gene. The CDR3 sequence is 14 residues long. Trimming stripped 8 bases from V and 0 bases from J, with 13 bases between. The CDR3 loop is CASQGTNANYGYTF. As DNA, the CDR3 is TGTGCCAGCCAAGGGACGAATGCTAACTATGGCTACACCTTC.

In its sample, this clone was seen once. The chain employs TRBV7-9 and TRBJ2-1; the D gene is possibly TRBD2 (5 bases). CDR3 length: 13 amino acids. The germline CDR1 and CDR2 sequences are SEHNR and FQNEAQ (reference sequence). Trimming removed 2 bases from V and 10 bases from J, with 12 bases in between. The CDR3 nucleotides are TGTGCCAGCAGCTTATCGGGGAACTTCGAGCAGTTCTTC. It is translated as CASSLSGNFEQFF.

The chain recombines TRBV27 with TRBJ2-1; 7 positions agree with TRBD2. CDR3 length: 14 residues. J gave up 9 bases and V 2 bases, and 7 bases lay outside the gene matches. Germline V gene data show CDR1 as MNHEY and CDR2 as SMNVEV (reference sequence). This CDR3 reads CASSLGTKHTEQFF. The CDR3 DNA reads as TGTGCCAGCAGTTTAGGGACTAAGCACACTGAGCAGTTCTTC.

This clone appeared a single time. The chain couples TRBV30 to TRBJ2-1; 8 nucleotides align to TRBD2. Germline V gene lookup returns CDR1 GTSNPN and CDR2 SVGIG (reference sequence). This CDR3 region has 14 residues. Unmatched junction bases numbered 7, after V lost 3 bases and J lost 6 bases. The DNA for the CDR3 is TGTGCCTGGAGAAACCCGGGAGGGAGCAATGAGCAGTTCTTC. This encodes CAWRNPGGSNEQFF. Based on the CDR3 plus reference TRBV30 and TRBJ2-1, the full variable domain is SQTIHQWPATLVQPVGSPLSLECTVEGTSNPNLYWYRQAAGRGLQLLFYSVGIGQISSEVPQNLSASRPQDRQFILSSKKLLLSDSGFYLCAWRNPGGSNEQFFGPGTRLTVL.

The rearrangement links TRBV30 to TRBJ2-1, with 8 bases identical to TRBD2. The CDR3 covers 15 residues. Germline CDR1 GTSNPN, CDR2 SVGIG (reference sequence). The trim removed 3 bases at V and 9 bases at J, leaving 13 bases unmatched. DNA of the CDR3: TGTGCCTGGAGCCCTAACTCCCTAAGCGGGGGTGAGCAGTTCTTC. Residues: CAWSPNSLSGGEQFF. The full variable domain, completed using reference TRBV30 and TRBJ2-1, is SQTIHQWPATLVQPVGSPLSLECTVEGTSNPNLYWYRQAAGRGLQLLFYSVGIGQISSEVPQNLSASRPQDRQFILSSKKLLLSDSGFYLCAWSPNSLSGGEQFFGPGTRLTVL.

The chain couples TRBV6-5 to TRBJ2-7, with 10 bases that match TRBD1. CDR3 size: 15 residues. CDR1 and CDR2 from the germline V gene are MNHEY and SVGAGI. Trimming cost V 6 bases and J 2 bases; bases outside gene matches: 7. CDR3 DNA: TGTGCCAGCAGATTCCGGGACAGGGGACCCTACGAGCAGTACTTC. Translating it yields CASRFRDRGPYEQYF.

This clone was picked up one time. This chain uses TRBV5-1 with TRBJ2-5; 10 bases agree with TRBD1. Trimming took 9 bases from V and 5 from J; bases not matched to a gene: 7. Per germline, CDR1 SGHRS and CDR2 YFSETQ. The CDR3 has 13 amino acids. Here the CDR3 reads CATWDRGRETQYF. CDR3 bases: TGCGCCACCTGGGACAGGGGTAGGGAGACCCAGTACTTC.

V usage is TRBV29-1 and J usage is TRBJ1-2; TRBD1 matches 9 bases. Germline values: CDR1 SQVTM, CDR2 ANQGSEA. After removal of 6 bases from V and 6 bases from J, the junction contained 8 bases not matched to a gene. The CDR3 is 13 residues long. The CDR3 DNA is TGCAGCGTAGGGACAGGGCTAGGCCATGGCTACACCTTC. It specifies CSVGTGLGHGYTF. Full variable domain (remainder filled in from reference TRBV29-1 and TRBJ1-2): SAVISQKPSRDICQRGTSLTIQCQVDSQVTMMFWYRQQPGQSLTLIATANQGSEATYESGFVIDKFPISRPNLTFSTLTVSNMSPEDSSIYLCSVGTGLGHGYTFGSGTRLTVV.

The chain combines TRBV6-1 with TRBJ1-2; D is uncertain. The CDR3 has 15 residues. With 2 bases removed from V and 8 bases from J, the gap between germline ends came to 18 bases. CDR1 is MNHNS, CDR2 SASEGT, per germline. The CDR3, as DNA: TGTGCCAGCAGTGAATCTACAATTGACGTTGGCGGCTACACCTTC. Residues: CASSESTIDVGGYTF.

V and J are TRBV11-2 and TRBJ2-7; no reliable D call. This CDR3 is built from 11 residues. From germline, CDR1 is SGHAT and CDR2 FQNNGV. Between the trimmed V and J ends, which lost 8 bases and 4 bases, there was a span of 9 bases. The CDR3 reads CASRRAYEQYF. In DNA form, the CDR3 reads TGTGCCAGCCGTCGGGCGTACGAGCAGTACTTC.

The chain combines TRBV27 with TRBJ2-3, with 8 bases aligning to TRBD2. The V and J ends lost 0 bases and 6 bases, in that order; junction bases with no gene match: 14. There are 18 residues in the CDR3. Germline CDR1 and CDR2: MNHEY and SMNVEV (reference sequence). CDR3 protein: CASSLSPGGGLSGDTQYF. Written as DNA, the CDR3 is TGTGCCAGCAGTTTATCTCCCGGGGGGGGGTTGAGTGGTGATACGCAGTATTTT.

CDR3 nucleotides: TGTGCCAGCAGCTTATGGCCGAATCCCTATGGCTACACCTTC. Amino acid sequence: CASSLWPNPYGYTF. The V gene is TRBV5-6, the J gene TRBJ1-2; D remains ambiguous. The CDR3 spans 14 residues. Germline V lookup: CDR1 SGHDT, CDR2 YYEEEE. V was trimmed by 2 bases and J by 4 bases, leaving 12 bases between them.

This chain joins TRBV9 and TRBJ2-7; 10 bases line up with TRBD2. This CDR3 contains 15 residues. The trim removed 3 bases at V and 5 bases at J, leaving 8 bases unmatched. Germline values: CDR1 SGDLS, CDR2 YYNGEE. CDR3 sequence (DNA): TGTGCCAGCAGCGGAGGAGGACTAGCGGACCACGAGCAGTACTTC. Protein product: CASSGGGLADHEQYF.

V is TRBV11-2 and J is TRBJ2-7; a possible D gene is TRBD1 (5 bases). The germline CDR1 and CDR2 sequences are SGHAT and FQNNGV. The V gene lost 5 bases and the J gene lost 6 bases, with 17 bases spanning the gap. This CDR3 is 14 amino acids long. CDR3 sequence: CASSRRQGESEQYF. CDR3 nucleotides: TGTGCCAGCAGCCGTCGTCAGGGTGAGAGCGAGCAGTACTTC.

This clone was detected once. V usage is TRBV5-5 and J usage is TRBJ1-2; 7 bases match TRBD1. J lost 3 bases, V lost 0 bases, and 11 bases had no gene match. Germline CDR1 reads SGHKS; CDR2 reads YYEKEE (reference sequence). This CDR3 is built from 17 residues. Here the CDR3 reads CASSLVPLQGLDYGYTF. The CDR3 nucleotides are TGTGCCAGCAGCTTGGTCCCCCTACAGGGGCTGGACTATGGCTACACCTTC.

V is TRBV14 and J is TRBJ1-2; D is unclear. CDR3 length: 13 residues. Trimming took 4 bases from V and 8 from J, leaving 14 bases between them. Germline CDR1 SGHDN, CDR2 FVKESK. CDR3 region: CASSPHRLVGYTF. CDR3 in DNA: TGTGCCAGCAGCCCTCATCGGCTTGTGGGCTACACCTTC.

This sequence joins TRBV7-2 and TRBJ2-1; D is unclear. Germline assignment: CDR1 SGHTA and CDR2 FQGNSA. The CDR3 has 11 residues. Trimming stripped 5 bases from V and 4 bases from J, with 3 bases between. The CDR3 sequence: CASSAYNEQFF. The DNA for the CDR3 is TGTGCCAGCAGCGCTTACAATGAGCAGTTCTTC.

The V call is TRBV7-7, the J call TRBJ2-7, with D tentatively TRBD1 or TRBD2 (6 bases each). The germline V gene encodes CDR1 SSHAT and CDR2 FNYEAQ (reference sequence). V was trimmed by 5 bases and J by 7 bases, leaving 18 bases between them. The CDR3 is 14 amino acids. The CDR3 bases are TGTGCCAGCAGCCCCTCCCCGGGGGCGGAAGAGCAGTACTTC. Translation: CASSPSPGAEEQYF.

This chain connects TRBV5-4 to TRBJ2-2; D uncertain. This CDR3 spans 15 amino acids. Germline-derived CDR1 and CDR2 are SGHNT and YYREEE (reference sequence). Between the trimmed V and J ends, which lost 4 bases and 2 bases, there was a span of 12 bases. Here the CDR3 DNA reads TGTGCCAGCAGCCTGACCCTAGATAACACCGGGGAGCTGTTTTTT. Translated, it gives CASSLTLDNTGELFF.

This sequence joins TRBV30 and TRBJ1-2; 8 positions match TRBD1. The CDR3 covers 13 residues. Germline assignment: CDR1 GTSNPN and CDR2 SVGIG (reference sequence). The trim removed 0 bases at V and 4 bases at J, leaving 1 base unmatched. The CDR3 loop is CAWSVGTGYGYTF. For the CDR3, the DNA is TGTGCCTGGAGTGTCGGGACAGGCTATGGCTACACCTTC.